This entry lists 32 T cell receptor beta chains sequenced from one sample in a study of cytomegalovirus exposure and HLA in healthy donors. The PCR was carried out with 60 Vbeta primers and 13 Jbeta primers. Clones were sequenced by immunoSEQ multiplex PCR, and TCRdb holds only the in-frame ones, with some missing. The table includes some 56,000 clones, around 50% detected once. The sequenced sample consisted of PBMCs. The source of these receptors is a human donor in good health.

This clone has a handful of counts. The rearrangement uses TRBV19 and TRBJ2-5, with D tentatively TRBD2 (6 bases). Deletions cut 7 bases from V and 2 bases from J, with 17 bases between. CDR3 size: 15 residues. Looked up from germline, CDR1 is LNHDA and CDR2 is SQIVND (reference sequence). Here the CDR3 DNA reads TGTGCCAGTAAAGGCCTAGCGCTACAACAAGAGACCCAGTACTTC. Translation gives CASKGLALQQETQYF.

Here the CDR3 DNA reads TGCGCCAGCAGCCTCCCGGGACAGGGGAAGTTTGGCTACACCTTC. Translated: CASSLPGQGKFGYTF. The rearrangement joins TRBV4-3 to TRBJ1-2; 10 bases are a match to TRBD1. The germline V gene encodes CDR1 LGHNA and CDR2 YSLEER. V shed 4 bases and J 7 bases; nucleotides not matched to a gene: 9. There are 15 residues in the CDR3.

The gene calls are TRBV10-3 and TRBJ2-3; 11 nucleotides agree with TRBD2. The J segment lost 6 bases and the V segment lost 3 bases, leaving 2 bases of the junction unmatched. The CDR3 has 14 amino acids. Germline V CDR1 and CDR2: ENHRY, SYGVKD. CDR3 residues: CAISDSGGVDTQYF. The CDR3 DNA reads TGTGCCATCAGTGATAGCGGGGGGGTGGATACGCAGTATTTT.

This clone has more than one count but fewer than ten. CDR3: CASSFRQGAPNTEAFF. CDR3 coding DNA: TGTGCCAGCAGCTTCCGACAGGGGGCCCCGAACACTGAAGCTTTCTTT. The chain combines TRBV7-6 with TRBJ1-1; 10 nucleotides agree with TRBD1. The V gene end was trimmed by 3 bases and the J gene end by 1 base; junction bases not matched to a gene: 5. CDR3 length: 16 residues. Germline CDR1 is SGHVS and CDR2 is FNYEAQ.

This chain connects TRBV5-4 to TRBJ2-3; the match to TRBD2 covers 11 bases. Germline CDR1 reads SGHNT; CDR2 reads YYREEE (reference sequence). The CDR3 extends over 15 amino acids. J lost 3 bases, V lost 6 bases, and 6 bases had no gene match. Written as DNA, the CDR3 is TGTGCCAGCAACCTAGCGGGGGGTATGACAGATACGCAGTATTTT. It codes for CASNLAGGMTDTQYF.

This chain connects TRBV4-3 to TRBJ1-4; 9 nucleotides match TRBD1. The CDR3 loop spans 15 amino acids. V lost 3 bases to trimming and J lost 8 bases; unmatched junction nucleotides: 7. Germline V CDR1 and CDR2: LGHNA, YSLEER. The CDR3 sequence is CASSQRTGVGEKLFF. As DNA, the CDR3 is TGCGCCAGCAGCCAGAGGACAGGGGTCGGGGAAAAACTGTTTTTT.

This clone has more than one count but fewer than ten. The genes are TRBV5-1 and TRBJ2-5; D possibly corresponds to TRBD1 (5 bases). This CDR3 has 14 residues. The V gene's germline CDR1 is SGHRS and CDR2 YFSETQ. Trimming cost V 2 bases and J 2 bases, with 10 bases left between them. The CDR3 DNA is TGCGCCAGCAGCTTCCAAGGGGATCAAGAGACCCAGTACTTC. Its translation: CASSFQGDQETQYF.

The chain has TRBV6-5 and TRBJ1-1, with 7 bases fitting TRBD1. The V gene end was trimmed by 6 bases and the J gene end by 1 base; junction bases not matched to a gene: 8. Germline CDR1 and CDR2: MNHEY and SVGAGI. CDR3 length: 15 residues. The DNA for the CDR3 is TGTGCCAGCAGGACGCAGGGGGTCACGAACACTGAAGCTTTCTTT. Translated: CASRTQGVTNTEAFF.

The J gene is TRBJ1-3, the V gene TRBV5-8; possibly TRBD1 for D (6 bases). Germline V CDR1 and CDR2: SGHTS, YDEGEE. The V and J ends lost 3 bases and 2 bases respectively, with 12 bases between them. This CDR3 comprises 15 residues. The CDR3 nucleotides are TGTGCCAGCAGCTGGTCAGGGGCACCTGGAAACACCATATATTTT. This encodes CASSWSGAPGNTIYF.

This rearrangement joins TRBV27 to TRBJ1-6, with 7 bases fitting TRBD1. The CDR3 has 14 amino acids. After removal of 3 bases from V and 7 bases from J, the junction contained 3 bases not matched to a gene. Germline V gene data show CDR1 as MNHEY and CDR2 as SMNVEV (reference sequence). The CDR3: CASSFEGANSPLHF. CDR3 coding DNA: TGTGCCAGCAGTTTTGAGGGGGCAAATTCACCCCTCCACTTT.

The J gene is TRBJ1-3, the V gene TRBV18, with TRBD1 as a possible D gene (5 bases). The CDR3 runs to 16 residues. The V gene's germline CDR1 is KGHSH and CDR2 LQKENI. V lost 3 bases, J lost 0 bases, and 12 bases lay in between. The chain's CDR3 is CASSPRGRLSGNTIYF. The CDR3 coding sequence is TGTGCCAGCTCACCCCGGGGGAGGCTCTCTGGAAACACCATATATTTT.

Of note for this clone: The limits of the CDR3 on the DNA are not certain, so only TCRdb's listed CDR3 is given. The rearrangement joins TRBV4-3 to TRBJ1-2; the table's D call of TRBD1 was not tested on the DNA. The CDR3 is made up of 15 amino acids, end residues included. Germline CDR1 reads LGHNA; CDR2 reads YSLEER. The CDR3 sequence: CASSQVGQGNYGYPF.

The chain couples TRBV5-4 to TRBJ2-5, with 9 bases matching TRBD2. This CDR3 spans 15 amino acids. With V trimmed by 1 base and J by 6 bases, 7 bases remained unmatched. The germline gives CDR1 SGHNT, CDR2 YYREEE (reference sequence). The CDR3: CASSLWASGVQTQYF. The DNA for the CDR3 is TGTGCCAGCAGCTTGTGGGCTAGCGGGGTGCAGACCCAGTACTTC.

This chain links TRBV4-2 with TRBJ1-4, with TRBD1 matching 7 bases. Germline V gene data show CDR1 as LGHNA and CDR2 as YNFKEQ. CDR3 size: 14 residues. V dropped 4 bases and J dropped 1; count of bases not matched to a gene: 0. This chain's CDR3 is CASSRQGTNEKLFF. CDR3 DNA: TGTGCCAGCAGCCGACAGGGAACTAATGAAAAACTGTTTTTT.

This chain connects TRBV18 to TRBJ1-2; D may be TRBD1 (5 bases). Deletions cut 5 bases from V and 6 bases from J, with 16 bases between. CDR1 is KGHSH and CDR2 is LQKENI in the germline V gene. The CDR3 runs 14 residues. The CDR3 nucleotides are TGTGCCAGCTCAGCTCAAACCGGGACTGATGGCTACACCTTC. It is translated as CASSAQTGTDGYTF.

This CDR3 reads CAWDRRGNQPQHF. DNA of the CDR3: TGTGCCTGGGATAGAAGAGGCAATCAGCCCCAGCATTTT. V gene TRBV30 combines with J gene TRBJ1-5; D is undetermined. The CDR3 sequence is 13 residues long. CDR1 and CDR2 from the germline V gene are GTSNPN and SVGIG (reference sequence). Trimming shortened V by 5 bases and J by 2 bases, and 10 bases separated the two germline ends.

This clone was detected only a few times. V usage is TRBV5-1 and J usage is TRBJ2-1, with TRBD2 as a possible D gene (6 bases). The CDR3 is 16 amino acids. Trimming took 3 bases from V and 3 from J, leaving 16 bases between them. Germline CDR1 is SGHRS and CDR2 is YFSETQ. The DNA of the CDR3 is TGCGCCAGCAGCTCCTTAGAGGAGGGGCTCTACAATGAGCAGTTCTTC. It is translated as CASSSLEEGLYNEQFF.

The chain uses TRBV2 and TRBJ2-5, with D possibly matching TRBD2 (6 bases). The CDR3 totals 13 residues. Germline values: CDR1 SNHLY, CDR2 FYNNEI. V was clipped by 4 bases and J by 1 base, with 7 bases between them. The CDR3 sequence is CASSAGVQETQYF. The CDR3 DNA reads TGTGCCAGCAGTGCGGGGGTCCAAGAGACCCAGTACTTC.

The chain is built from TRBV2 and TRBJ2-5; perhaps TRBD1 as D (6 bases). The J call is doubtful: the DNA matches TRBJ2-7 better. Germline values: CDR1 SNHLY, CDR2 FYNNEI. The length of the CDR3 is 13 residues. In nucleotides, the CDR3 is TGTGCCAGCAGGCCCCCAGGGGACCCCGAGCAGTACTTC. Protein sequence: CASRPPGDPEQYF.

The CDR3 DNA reads as TGTGCCAGCAGTTACTCGATGGGGGGAAGCACTGAAGCTTTCTTT. Translating it yields CASSYSMGGSTEAFF. The chain couples TRBV6-5 to TRBJ1-1, with a tentative D call TRBD1 (5 bases). V gave up 0 bases and J gave up 4 bases, with 12 bases separating them. Germline lookup yields CDR1 MNHEY and CDR2 SVGAGI. This CDR3 is built from 15 residues.

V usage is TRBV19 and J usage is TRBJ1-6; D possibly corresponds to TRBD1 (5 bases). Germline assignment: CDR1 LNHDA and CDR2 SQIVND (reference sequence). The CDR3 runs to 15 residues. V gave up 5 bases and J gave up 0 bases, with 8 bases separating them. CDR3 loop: CASSRGSSYNSPLHF. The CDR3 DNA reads TGTGCCAGTAGTCGGGGGAGCTCCTATAATTCACCCCTCCACTTT.

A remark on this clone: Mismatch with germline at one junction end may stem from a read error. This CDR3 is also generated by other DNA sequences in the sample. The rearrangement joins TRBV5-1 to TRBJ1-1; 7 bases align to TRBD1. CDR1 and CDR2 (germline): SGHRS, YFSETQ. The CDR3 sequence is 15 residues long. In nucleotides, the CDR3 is TGCGCCAGCAGCTTAGGTCAGGGGGATTACACTGAGGCTTTCTTT. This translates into CASSLGQGDYTEAFF.

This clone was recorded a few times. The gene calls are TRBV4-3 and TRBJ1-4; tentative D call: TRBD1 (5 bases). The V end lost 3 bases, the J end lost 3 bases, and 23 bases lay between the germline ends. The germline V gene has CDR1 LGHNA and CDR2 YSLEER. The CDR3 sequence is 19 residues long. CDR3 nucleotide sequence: TGCGCCAGCAGCCAGACAAAAGGCATTCCTCAGGGTCCTAATGAAAAACTGTTTTTT. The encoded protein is CASSQTKGIPQGPNEKLFF.

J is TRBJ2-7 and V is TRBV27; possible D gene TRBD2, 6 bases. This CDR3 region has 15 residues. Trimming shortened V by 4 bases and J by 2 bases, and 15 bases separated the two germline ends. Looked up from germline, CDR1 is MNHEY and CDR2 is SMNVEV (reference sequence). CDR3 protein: CASSSKGRGAYEQYF. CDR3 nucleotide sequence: TGTGCCAGCAGTTCCAAGGGCCGCGGGGCCTACGAGCAGTACTTC.

CDR3 nucleotide sequence: TGTGCTTACCACCGGGACAGAGTCTCTAACTCTAACTATGGCTACACCTTC. It yields the protein CAYHRDRVSNSNYGYTF. V is TRBV30 and J is TRBJ1-2, with 7 nucleotides matching TRBD1. The length of the CDR3 is 17 residues. Germline loops: CDR1 GTSNPN, CDR2 SVGIG (reference sequence). The full variable domain, rest sourced from reference TRBV30 and TRBJ1-2, is SQTIHQWPATLVQPVGSPLSLECTVEGTSNPNLYWYRQAAGRGLQLLFYSVGIGQISSEVPQNLSASRPQDRQFILSSKKLLLSDSGFYLCAYHRDRVSNSNYGYTFGSGTRLTVV.

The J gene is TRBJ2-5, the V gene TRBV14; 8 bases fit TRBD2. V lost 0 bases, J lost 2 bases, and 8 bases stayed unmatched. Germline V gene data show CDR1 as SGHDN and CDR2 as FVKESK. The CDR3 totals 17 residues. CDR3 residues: CASSQEGQRGPQETQYF. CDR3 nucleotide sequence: TGTGCCAGCAGCCAAGAGGGCCAGCGGGGGCCGCAAGAGACCCAGTACTTC.

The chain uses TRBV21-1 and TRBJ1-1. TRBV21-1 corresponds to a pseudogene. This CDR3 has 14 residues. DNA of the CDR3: TGTGCCAGCACCTCGAGGGTCCAGAACACTGAAGCTTTCTTT. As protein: CASTSRVQNTEAFF.

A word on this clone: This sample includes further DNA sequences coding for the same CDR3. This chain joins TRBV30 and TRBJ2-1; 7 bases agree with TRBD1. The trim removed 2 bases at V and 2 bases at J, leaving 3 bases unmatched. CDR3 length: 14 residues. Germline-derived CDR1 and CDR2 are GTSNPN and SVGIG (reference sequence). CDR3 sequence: CAWSTGTAYNEQFF. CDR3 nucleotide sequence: TGTGCCTGGAGTACGGGGACAGCCTACAATGAGCAGTTCTTC. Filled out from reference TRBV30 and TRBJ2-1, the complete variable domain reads SQTIHQWPATLVQPVGSPLSLECTVEGTSNPNLYWYRQAAGRGLQLLFYSVGIGQISSEVPQNLSASRPQDRQFILSSKKLLLSDSGFYLCAWSTGTAYNEQFFGPGTRLTVL.

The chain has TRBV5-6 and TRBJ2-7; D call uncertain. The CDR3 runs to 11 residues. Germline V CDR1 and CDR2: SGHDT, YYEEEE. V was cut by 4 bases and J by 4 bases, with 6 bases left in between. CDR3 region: CASSRAYEQYF. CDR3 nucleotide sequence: TGTGCCAGCAGCCGAGCTTACGAGCAGTACTTC. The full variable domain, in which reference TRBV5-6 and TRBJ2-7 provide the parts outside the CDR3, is DAGVTQSPTHLIKTRGQQVTLRCSPKSGHDTVSWYQQALGQGPQFIFQYYEEEERQRGNFPDRFSGHQFPNYSSELNVNALLLGDSALYLCASSRAYEQYFGPGTRLTVT.

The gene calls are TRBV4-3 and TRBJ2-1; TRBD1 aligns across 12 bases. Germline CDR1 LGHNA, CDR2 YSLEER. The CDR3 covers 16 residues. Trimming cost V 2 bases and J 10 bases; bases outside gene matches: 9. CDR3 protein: CASSQLTGTGGGEQFF. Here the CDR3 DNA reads TGCGCCAGCAGCCAACTTACCGGGACAGGGGGCGGGGAGCAGTTCTTC.

The CDR3 bases are TGCGCCAGCAGCGCGGGGGGTTACGGCTACACCTTC. Translation: CASSAGGYGYTF. The rearrangement joins TRBV5-1 to TRBJ1-2; D might be TRBD1 (5 bases). The germline gives CDR1 SGHRS, CDR2 YFSETQ. The CDR3 has 12 amino acids. V was trimmed by 4 bases and J by 8 bases, leaving 12 bases between them.

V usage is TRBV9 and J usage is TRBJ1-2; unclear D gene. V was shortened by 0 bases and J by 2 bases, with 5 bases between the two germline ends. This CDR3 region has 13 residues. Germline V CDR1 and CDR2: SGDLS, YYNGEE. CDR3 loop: CASSVDPNYGYTF. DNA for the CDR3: TGTGCCAGCAGCGTAGATCCGAACTATGGCTACACCTTC. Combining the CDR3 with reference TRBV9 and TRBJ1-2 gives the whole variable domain DSGVTQTPKHLITATGQRVTLRCSPRSGDLSVYWYQQSLDQGLQFLIQYYNGEERAKGNILERFSAQQFPDLHSELNLSSLELGDSALYFCASSVDPNYGYTFGSGTRLTVV.